This T cell receptor (beta chain) was recovered during a study of control samples from healthy donors and cancer patients. The data were produced by immunoSEQ multiplex PCR, yet TCRdb's version contains in-frame clones alone and is incomplete. The data contain around 140,000 clones, roughly 89% of them singletons. Trimming shortened V by 4 bases and J by 3 bases, and 6 bases separated the two germline ends. This CDR3 contains 12 residues. In germline, CDR1 is LNHDA, CDR2 SQIVND (reference sequence). The sample consisted of blood. This clonotype was obtained from a man between 18 and 35 years old in good health. V gene TRBV19 combines with J gene TRBJ1-2; D is undetermined. CDR3 coding DNA: TGTGCCAGTAGTACCCGATACTATGGCTACACCTTC. Translating gives CASSTRYYGYTF.